A selection of T cell receptor beta chains follows, all from one sample in a study of blood T cell repertoires in COVID-19. Sequencing was performed with immunoSEQ multiplex PCR; in TCRdb, only in-frame clones are kept and a portion is missing. The sample records roughly 30,000 clones, 90% to 95% being singletons. Sequences were obtained from peripheral blood. These receptors originate from a woman aged 70 to 79 with COVID-19, enrolled during active disease. Both conserved end residues are part of each CDR3. Fields, in order: V gene, J gene, clone size, D gene, CDR3 DNA, CDR3 protein. A D gene is named only where the DNA matches it firmly. The size field is filled for only some rows; it gives once, few, many or a size class.

v_gene: TRBV28; j_gene: TRBJ2-3; abundance: .; d_gene: TRBD2; CDR3nt: TGTGCCAGCGGGGGACTAGCGGGAGGTCCCACAGATACGCAGTATTTT; CDR3aa: CASGGLAGGPTDTQYF
v_gene: TRBV6-5; j_gene: TRBJ2-5; abundance: .; d_gene: TRBD2; CDR3nt: TGTGCCAGCGGGAGGGTTGAAGAGACCCAGTACTTC; CDR3aa: CASGRVEETQYF
v_gene: TRBV3-1/TRBV3-2; j_gene: TRBJ2-5; abundance: .; d_gene: .; CDR3nt: TGTGCCAGCAGCCCCACCCCCCTCAGGGGAGGGTTTGGGGAGACCCAGTACTTC; CDR3aa: CASSPTPLRGGFGETQYF
v_gene: TRBV3-1/TRBV3-2; j_gene: TRBJ2-1; abundance: .; d_gene: TRBD2; CDR3nt: TGTGCCAGCAGCCAAGAGACTAGCGGGAGAGGTAGGGATGAGCAGTTCTTC; CDR3aa: CASSQETSGRGRDEQFF
v_gene: TRBV5-4; j_gene: TRBJ2-7; abundance: .; d_gene: .; CDR3nt: TGTGCCAGCAGCTTTAACGAGAAATACGAGCAGTACTTC; CDR3aa: CASSFNEKYEQYF
v_gene: TRBV5-1; j_gene: TRBJ2-7; abundance: .; d_gene: TRBD2; CDR3nt: TGCGCCAGCAGCACAATAGCGGGAGGACCCGCCTACGAGCAGTACTTC; CDR3aa: CASSTIAGGPAYEQYF
v_gene: TRBV19; j_gene: TRBJ1-4; abundance: .; d_gene: TRBD1; CDR3nt: TGTGCCAGTAGCAGACAGGGCGATGAAAAACTGTTTTTT; CDR3aa: CASSRQGDEKLFF
v_gene: TRBV9; j_gene: TRBJ2-2; abundance: .; d_gene: TRBD2; CDR3nt: TGTGCCAGCAGCATGACTAGCGGCTACGCGAACACCGGGGAGCTGTTTTTT; CDR3aa: CASSMTSGYANTGELFF
v_gene: TRBV2; j_gene: TRBJ1-5; abundance: once; d_gene: TRBD1; CDR3nt: TGTGCCAGCGGACAGGCATATAGCAATCAGCCCCAGCATTTT; CDR3aa: CASGQAYSNQPQHF
v_gene: TRBV24-1; j_gene: TRBJ2-7; abundance: .; d_gene: TRBD2; CDR3nt: TGTGCCACCAGTCCCTGGGAGGGCAGGGCTTCCTACGAGCAGTACTTC; CDR3aa: CATSPWEGRASYEQYF
v_gene: TRBV3-1/TRBV3-2; j_gene: TRBJ2-7; abundance: .; d_gene: TRBD1; CDR3nt: TGTGCCAGCAGCCAAGAACTAACAGGGGGCGGCGAGCAGTACTTC; CDR3aa: CASSQELTGGGEQYF
v_gene: TRBV3-1/TRBV3-2; j_gene: TRBJ2-2; abundance: .; d_gene: .; CDR3nt: TGTGCCAGCAGCACTAGCCGGGAGCTGTTTTTT; CDR3aa: CASSTSRELFF
v_gene: TRBV13; j_gene: TRBJ1-3; abundance: .; d_gene: .; CDR3nt: TGTGCCCCCCGGGGTAGCTCTGGAAACACCATATATTTT; CDR3aa: CAPRGSSGNTIYF
v_gene: TRBV15; j_gene: TRBJ2-7; abundance: .; d_gene: TRBD1; CDR3nt: TGTGCCACCAGCAGACAGCCGGGACAGGGAGGCGACGAGCAGTACTTC; CDR3aa: CATSRQPGQGGDEQYF
v_gene: TRBV2; j_gene: TRBJ1-1; abundance: once; d_gene: .; CDR3nt: TGTGCCAGCAATTCGGAACACTTAGGGGGTGAAGCTTTCTTT; CDR3aa: CASNSEHLGGEAFF
v_gene: TRBV7-9; j_gene: TRBJ2-5; abundance: .; d_gene: TRBD2; CDR3nt: TGTGCCAGCAGCTTGTGGGAGGGAACTAGCGGGCTGCAAGAGACCCAGTACTTC; CDR3aa: CASSLWEGTSGLQETQYF
v_gene: TRBV5-4; j_gene: TRBJ2-1; abundance: .; d_gene: TRBD1; CDR3nt: TGTGCCAGCAGCTTTTACAGGGGGGACTCCTACAATGAGCAGTTCTTC; CDR3aa: CASSFYRGDSYNEQFF
v_gene: TRBV5-4; j_gene: TRBJ1-2; abundance: .; d_gene: TRBD1; CDR3nt: TGTGCCAGCAGCTTGAGGACAGGGGGCTTCTACACCTTC; CDR3aa: CASSLRTGGFYTF
v_gene: TRBV27; j_gene: TRBJ2-1; abundance: .; d_gene: .; CDR3nt: TGTGCCAGCAGTGGAGGGACTTCCTCCTACAATGAGCAGTTCTTC; CDR3aa: CASSGGTSSYNEQFF
v_gene: TRBV3-1/TRBV3-2; j_gene: TRBJ2-2; abundance: .; d_gene: .; CDR3nt: TGTGCCAGCAGGCGGTCGAACACCGGGGAGCTGTTTTTT; CDR3aa: CASRRSNTGELFF
v_gene: TRBV12-3/TRBV12-4; j_gene: TRBJ1-4; abundance: .; d_gene: .; CDR3nt: TGTGCCAGCAGTTTCAGTGAAAAACTGTTTTTT; CDR3aa: CASSFSEKLFF
v_gene: TRBV29-1; j_gene: TRBJ2-5; abundance: .; d_gene: TRBD2; CDR3nt: TGCAGCGTCCATGGTGGGGCGGGAGGTTCCGAGACCCAGTACTTC; CDR3aa: CSVHGGAGGSETQYF
v_gene: TRBV7-9; j_gene: TRBJ1-1; abundance: .; d_gene: TRBD1; CDR3nt: TGTGCCAGCAGCCCGACCGGGACAGTGGTCAATGAAGCTTTCTTT; CDR3aa: CASSPTGTVVNEAFF
v_gene: TRBV5-1; j_gene: TRBJ1-2; abundance: .; d_gene: .; CDR3nt: TGCGCCAGCAGCCCGGAGGCCTATGGCTACACCTTC; CDR3aa: CASSPEAYGYTF
v_gene: TRBV18; j_gene: TRBJ2-5; abundance: .; d_gene: .; CDR3nt: TGTGCCAGCTCACCGGCGCGGGAGACCCAGTACTTC; CDR3aa: CASSPARETQYF
v_gene: TRBV19; j_gene: TRBJ2-4; abundance: .; d_gene: TRBD2; CDR3nt: TGTGCCAGTACCACCGGAGGGCGGGAGGGAAACATTCAGTACTTC; CDR3aa: CASTTGGREGNIQYF
v_gene: TRBV3-1/TRBV3-2; j_gene: TRBJ2-7; abundance: .; d_gene: TRBD1; CDR3nt: TGTGCCAGCAGCCGACCGGCCAGGGGGCTCTCCTACGAGCAGTACTTC; CDR3aa: CASSRPARGLSYEQYF
v_gene: TRBV7-3; j_gene: TRBJ2-3; abundance: .; d_gene: TRBD2; CDR3nt: TGTGCCAGCAGCTTAACTGGTTTCCCGGGGGGAGGCACAGATACGCAGTATTTT; CDR3aa: CASSLTGFPGGGTDTQYF
v_gene: TRBV7-9; j_gene: TRBJ2-2; abundance: .; d_gene: TRBD1; CDR3nt: TGTGCCAGCAGCCGACAGGGGGACACCGGGGAGCTGTTTTTT; CDR3aa: CASSRQGDTGELFF
v_gene: TRBV7-8; j_gene: TRBJ2-3; abundance: .; d_gene: .; CDR3nt: TGTGCCAGCAGCAATCCCTCGAGGGCGGCGGAGACAGATACGCAGTATTTT; CDR3aa: CASSNPSRAAETDTQYF
v_gene: TRBV13; j_gene: TRBJ1-2; abundance: .; d_gene: TRBD1; CDR3nt: TGTGCCAGCAGCCGGACAGGGCTTAACTATGGCTACACCTTC; CDR3aa: CASSRTGLNYGYTF
v_gene: TRBV27; j_gene: TRBJ1-1; abundance: .; d_gene: TRBD1; CDR3nt: TGTGCCAGCAGTTTATCGCAGGGGGCGCGAGCTTTCTTT; CDR3aa: CASSLSQGARAFF
v_gene: TRBV19; j_gene: TRBJ2-1; abundance: .; d_gene: TRBD2; CDR3nt: TGTGCCAGTAGTATACCTGGGCTAGCGGGAGCCCATGAGCAGTTCTTC; CDR3aa: CASSIPGLAGAHEQFF
v_gene: TRBV28; j_gene: TRBJ2-7; abundance: .; d_gene: .; CDR3nt: TGTGCCAGCATGGAGGGTTATAGCTTCTACGAGCAGTACTTC; CDR3aa: CASMEGYSFYEQYF
v_gene: TRBV9; j_gene: TRBJ2-7; abundance: .; d_gene: .; CDR3nt: TGTGCCAGCAGCGGAACCCCGAAGCCCTACGAGCAGTACTTC; CDR3aa: CASSGTPKPYEQYF
v_gene: TRBV4-2; j_gene: TRBJ2-7; abundance: .; d_gene: .; CDR3nt: TGTGCCAGCAGCCAAGACGCGGGTCTCCGCGAGCAGTACTTC; CDR3aa: CASSQDAGLREQYF
v_gene: TRBV7-9; j_gene: TRBJ1-4; abundance: .; d_gene: TRBD1; CDR3nt: TGTGCCAGCAGCCAGGGACAGGGGGCCGCTCCGGAGAAACTGTTTTTT; CDR3aa: CASSQGQGAAPEKLFF
v_gene: TRBV6-6; j_gene: TRBJ1-1; abundance: .; d_gene: .; CDR3nt: TGTGCCAGCAGTTTCAACAGGAACACTGAAGCTTTCTTT; CDR3aa: CASSFNRNTEAFF
v_gene: TRBV7-2; j_gene: TRBJ2-2; abundance: .; d_gene: .; CDR3nt: TGTGCCAGCAGCTCCCCACTAGCACCATATCCCACCGGGGAGCTGTTTTTT; CDR3aa: CASSSPLAPYPTGELFF
v_gene: TRBV11-2; j_gene: TRBJ1-5; abundance: .; d_gene: TRBD1; CDR3nt: TGTGCCAGCAGCTTAGGGGACAGCGACAATCAGCCCCAGCATTTT; CDR3aa: CASSLGDSDNQPQHF
v_gene: TRBV6-2/TRBV6-3; j_gene: TRBJ1-1; abundance: .; d_gene: .; CDR3nt: TGTGCCAGCAGTTACGAGGCGGGGACCTTGAACACTGAAGCTTTCTTT; CDR3aa: CASSYEAGTLNTEAFF
v_gene: TRBV7-2; j_gene: TRBJ1-2; abundance: .; d_gene: TRBD1; CDR3nt: TGTGCCAGCAGCTTAGAGGCGGGGGGGACAGACTATGGCTACACCTTC; CDR3aa: CASSLEAGGTDYGYTF
v_gene: TRBV27; j_gene: TRBJ1-5; abundance: .; d_gene: .; CDR3nt: TGTGCCAGCAGTTCGACCGCGGGTTATAGCAATCAGCCCCAGCATTTT; CDR3aa: CASSSTAGYSNQPQHF
v_gene: TRBV29-1; j_gene: TRBJ2-5; abundance: .; d_gene: .; CDR3nt: TGCAGCGGGCGACAGGGAGGAGAGACCCAGTACTTC; CDR3aa: CSGRQGGETQYF
v_gene: TRBV25-1; j_gene: TRBJ2-1; abundance: .; d_gene: .; CDR3nt: TGTGCCAGCAGTGAATATATCAATGAGCAGTTCTTC; CDR3aa: CASSEYINEQFF
v_gene: TRBV9; j_gene: TRBJ2-3; abundance: .; d_gene: .; CDR3nt: TGTGCCAGCACCGAGGGGCGGGACAGCACAGATACGCAGTATTTT; CDR3aa: CASTEGRDSTDTQYF
v_gene: TRBV7-3; j_gene: TRBJ2-3; abundance: .; d_gene: TRBD2; CDR3nt: TGTGCCAGCAGCTTAGAGCGAGCGGGGGGCCGCACAGATACGCAGTATTTT; CDR3aa: CASSLERAGGRTDTQYF
v_gene: TRBV19; j_gene: TRBJ1-1; abundance: .; d_gene: .; CDR3nt: TGTGCCAGTAGGGCCAATGAAGCTTTCTTT; CDR3aa: CASRANEAFF
v_gene: TRBV5-1; j_gene: TRBJ2-5; abundance: .; d_gene: TRBD1; CDR3nt: TGCGCCAGCAGCTTGGAAGACAGGGAGTGGGAGACCCAGTACTTC; CDR3aa: CASSLEDREWETQYF
v_gene: TRBV6-6; j_gene: TRBJ2-3; abundance: .; d_gene: TRBD1; CDR3nt: TGTGCCAGCAGTTACCAAGGGGGCGCCTCAGATACGCAGTATTTT; CDR3aa: CASSYQGGASDTQYF
v_gene: TRBV9; j_gene: TRBJ1-5; abundance: .; d_gene: .; CDR3nt: TGTGCCAGCAGCGTAGGGGGCGGCACCAGCAATCAGCCCCAGCATTTT; CDR3aa: CASSVGGGTSNQPQHF
v_gene: TRBV5-1; j_gene: TRBJ2-7; abundance: .; d_gene: .; CDR3nt: TGCGCCAGCAGCTTGGCGTTAGCGGAGCCTCCTCCGAACGAGCAGTACTTC; CDR3aa: CASSLALAEPPPNEQYF